A single sample is the source of the 22 T cell receptor beta chains below, sequenced in a study of cytomegalovirus exposure and HLA in healthy donors. It was with 60 Vbeta and 13 Jbeta primers that the PCR ran. TCRdb's table, derived via immunoSEQ multiplex PCR, lists solely in-frame clones and lacks some. Counted here are 150,000 to 190,000 clones, roughly four fifths occurring once; the ten biggest clones make up about 1.3%. The sample was PBMCs. The receptors come from a man aged 18 to 29 in good health and CMV-seronegative.

This chain joins TRBV7-9 and TRBJ2-3; 14 bases are a match to TRBD2. CDR1 and CDR2 (germline): SEHNR, FQNEAQ (reference sequence). V was pared by 0 bases and J by 1 base, with 6 bases of the junction left unmatched. CDR3 length: 19 residues. The CDR3 region has the DNA TGTGCCAGCAGCTTAGCACGAGGACTAGCGGGGGGTCGCACAGATACGCAGTATTTT. It yields the protein CASSLARGLAGGRTDTQYF.

This rearrangement joins TRBV9 to TRBJ1-2; D not resolved. The CDR3 totals 12 residues. The germline gives CDR1 SGDLS, CDR2 YYNGEE. Trimming took 1 base from V and 8 from J, leaving 9 bases between them. CDR3 residues: CASSVMYSGYTF. The CDR3 DNA sequence: TGTGCCAGCAGCGTAATGTATTCCGGCTACACCTTC.

The chain recombines TRBV27 with TRBJ2-5; TRBD2 matches 10 bases. The J call may be in error: the DNA end matches TRBJ2-7 better. In germline, CDR1 is MNHEY, CDR2 SMNVEV (reference sequence). This CDR3 spans 18 amino acids. For the CDR3, the DNA is TGTGCCAGCAGTTTACGACCCCCTGCTAGCGGGGGAACCTACGAGCAGTACTTC. Translation gives CASSLRPPASGGTYEQYF.

The chain employs TRBV6-6 and TRBJ1-5; the D is unclear. The V gene lost 0 bases and the J gene lost 6 bases, with 6 bases spanning the gap. The CDR3 runs to 13 residues. Germline lookup yields CDR1 MNHNY and CDR2 SVGAGI (reference sequence). The CDR3 DNA sequence: TGTGCCAGCAGTTACTCACGGTTTCAGCCCCAGCATTTT. It is translated as CASSYSRFQPQHF.

This sequence joins TRBV11-2 and TRBJ1-5; D remains unclear. CDR1 SGHAT and CDR2 FQNNGV come from the germline V gene. The CDR3 covers 12 residues. Trimming cost V 5 bases and J 5 bases, with 7 bases left between them. The CDR3 loop reads CASSREDQPQHF. The CDR3 nucleotides are TGTGCCAGCAGCCGGGAGGATCAGCCCCAGCATTTT.

This clone has a single count. This chain connects TRBV10-2 to TRBJ1-1; D gene unclear. The V gene's germline CDR1 is WSHSY and CDR2 SAAADI. V lost 3 bases to trimming and J lost 0 bases, with 26 bases between them. This CDR3 is built from 20 residues. The CDR3 DNA sequence: TGCGCCAGCAGTGAATTTCTTTCTCCTGGGTCGGAGGTGGTGAACACTGAAGCTTTCTTT. It yields the protein CASSEFLSPGSEVVNTEAFF.

V usage is TRBV28 and J usage is TRBJ2-3; D is uncertain. This CDR3 region has 12 residues. The V gene's germline CDR1 is MDHEN and CDR2 SYDVKM. The V and J ends lost 5 bases and 6 bases respectively, with 9 bases between them. The CDR3 region has the DNA TGTGCCAGCAGTCCCTCGAGGGATACGCAGTATTTT. It translates to CASSPSRDTQYF. Supplemented by reference TRBV28 and TRBJ2-3, the full variable domain reads DVKVTQSSRYLVKRTGEKVFLECVQDMDHENMFWYRQDPGLGLRLIYFSYDVKMKEKGDIPEGYSVSREKKERFSLILESASTNQTSMYLCASSPSRDTQYFGPGTRLTVL.

V usage is TRBV5-5 and J usage is TRBJ2-5; D perhaps matches TRBD2 (6 bases). V dropped 1 base and J dropped 4 bases, with 8 bases sitting between them. In germline, CDR1 is SGHKS, CDR2 YYEKEE (reference sequence). The CDR3 extends over 13 amino acids. CDR3 sequence: CASSLLGGETQYF. CDR3 sequence (DNA): TGTGCCAGCAGCTTGTTGGGAGGAGAGACCCAGTACTTC.

V gene TRBV2 combines with J gene TRBJ1-2; no firm D call. V lost 4 bases and J lost 4, with 16 bases in between. This CDR3 region has 15 residues. Germline values: CDR1 SNHLY, CDR2 FYNNEI. CDR3 in DNA: TGTGCCAGCAGTGTTACTGACGGGGAAGTCTATGGCTACACCTTC. It yields the protein CASSVTDGEVYGYTF.

V is TRBV6-5 and J is TRBJ2-5; the D is unclear. Matching the DNA end better, TRBJ2-7 makes the J call doubtful. CDR1 MNHEY and CDR2 SVGAGI come from the germline V gene. The CDR3 has 13 amino acids. In DNA form, the CDR3 reads TGTGCCAGCAGTTACTCGGCAGACTACGAGCAGTACTTC. Protein: CASSYSADYEQYF.

The chain has TRBV7-2 and TRBJ2-1; TRBD1 matches at 7 bases. V shed 5 bases and J 4 bases; nucleotides not matched to a gene: 11. This CDR3 comprises 16 residues. CDR1 and CDR2 from the germline V gene are SGHTA and FQGNSA. CDR3 loop: CASSGRQGVFYNEQFF. Here the CDR3 DNA reads TGTGCCAGCAGCGGCAGACAGGGAGTTTTTTACAATGAGCAGTTCTTC. Looking up the rest from reference TRBV7-2 and TRBJ2-1 gives the full variable domain: GAGVSQSPSNKVTEKGKDVELRCDPISGHTALYWYRQSLGQGLEFLIYFQGNSAPDKSGLPSDRFSAERTGGSVSTLTIQRTQQEDSAVYLCASSGRQGVFYNEQFFGPGTRLTVL.

Regarding this clone: The junction shows a germline mismatch at one end, possibly a read error. The chain employs TRBV7-9 and TRBJ2-5; D gene uncertain. Germline assignment: CDR1 SEHNR and CDR2 FQNEAQ (reference sequence). The CDR3 has 12 residues. CDR3 residues: CSSSPLRETQYF. CDR3 bases: TGTTCCAGCAGCCCCCTCCGGGAGACCCAGTACTTC.

This clone was picked up one time. This chain joins TRBV7-2 and TRBJ2-2; the match to TRBD2 covers 9 bases. The germline gives CDR1 SGHTA, CDR2 FQGNSA. V dropped 2 bases and J dropped 4; count of bases not matched to a gene: 8. CDR3 length: 17 amino acids. The CDR3 is CASSLIAGGPRTGELFF. The CDR3 DNA is TGTGCCAGCAGCTTAATTGCGGGAGGGCCGCGCACCGGGGAGCTGTTTTTT.

The chain combines TRBV28 with TRBJ1-2, with TRBD1 identical over 7 bases. Germline V CDR1 and CDR2: MDHEN, SYDVKM. The CDR3 extends over 14 amino acids. V lost 6 bases and J lost 7; bases outside the gene matches: 11. The CDR3 spells CASRWQGGGGGYTF. Written as DNA, the CDR3 is TGTGCCAGCAGGTGGCAGGGGGGAGGTGGTGGCTACACCTTC.

The chain is built from TRBV18 and TRBJ2-7, with 9 bases fitting TRBD2. The junction had 10 bases not matched to a gene; V was cut back by 7 bases and J by 0 bases. The CDR3 has 16 amino acids. Germline assignment: CDR1 KGHSH and CDR2 LQKENI. The CDR3 nucleotides are TGTGCCAGCTACCAAAGGGCGGGAGGGAGCTCCTACGAGCAGTACTTC. It is translated as CASYQRAGGSSYEQYF.

The chain is built from TRBV6-5 and TRBJ2-5; possibly TRBD2 for D (5 bases). V shed 8 bases and J shed 1 base, with 11 bases lying between them. The CDR3 is 13 residues long. Germline CDR1 is MNHEY and CDR2 is SVGAGI. The DNA for the CDR3 is TGTGCCAGCTACGGGATCCTCCAAGAGACCCAGTACTTC. As protein: CASYGILQETQYF.

J is TRBJ2-2 and V is TRBV7-2; possibly TRBD2 for D (5 bases). From germline, CDR1 is SGHTA and CDR2 FQGNSA. V was pared by 5 bases and J by 4 bases, with 8 bases between. There are 13 residues in the CDR3. CDR3 coding DNA: TGTGCCAGCAGCACCACTAGCACCGGGGAGCTGTTTTTT. Translation: CASSTTSTGELFF. The complete variable domain, with remaining parts taken from reference TRBV7-2 and TRBJ2-2, reads GAGVSQSPSNKVTEKGKDVELRCDPISGHTALYWYRQSLGQGLEFLIYFQGNSAPDKSGLPSDRFSAERTGGSVSTLTIQRTQQEDSAVYLCASSTTSTGELFFGEGSRLTVL.

The V call is TRBV5-1, the J call TRBJ2-5; perhaps TRBD1 as D (6 bases). CDR1 SGHRS and CDR2 YFSETQ come from the germline V gene. This CDR3 has 12 residues. The V and J ends lost 2 bases and 5 bases respectively, with 7 bases between them. CDR3 in amino acids: CASSFTGETQYF. The CDR3 region has the DNA TGCGCCAGCAGCTTCACAGGGGAGACCCAGTACTTC.

The CDR3 region has the DNA TGCGCCAGCAGCGATTTACAGGGACCTAATGAAAAACTGTTTTTT. Protein: CASSDLQGPNEKLFF. This chain uses TRBV5-1 with TRBJ1-4, with D maybe TRBD1 (6 bases). V was trimmed by 4 bases and J by 3 bases, leaving 13 bases between them. CDR1 and CDR2 (germline): SGHRS, YFSETQ. The CDR3 loop spans 15 amino acids. Full variable domain (remainder filled in from reference TRBV5-1 and TRBJ1-4): KAGVTQTPRYLIKTRGQQVTLSCSPISGHRSVSWYQQTPGQGLQFLFEYFSETQRNKGNFPGRFSGRQFSNSRSEMNVSTLELGDSALYLCASSDLQGPNEKLFFGSGTQLSVL.

The chain is built from TRBV7-2 and TRBJ2-7, with a tentative D call TRBD1 (5 bases). The CDR3 contains 17 residues. Germline values: CDR1 SGHTA, CDR2 FQGNSA. Trimming shortened V by 5 bases and J by 2 bases, and 22 bases separated the two germline ends. As DNA, the CDR3 is TGTGCCAGCAGCCCCCGACAGACACTCAGAGAACCCTACGAGCAGTACTTC. Encoded protein: CASSPRQTLREPYEQYF. The full variable domain, its missing parts supplied by reference TRBV7-2 and TRBJ2-7, is GAGVSQSPSNKVTEKGKDVELRCDPISGHTALYWYRQSLGQGLEFLIYFQGNSAPDKSGLPSDRFSAERTGGSVSTLTIQRTQQEDSAVYLCASSPRQTLREPYEQYFGPGTRLTVT.

J is TRBJ2-7 and V is TRBV27, with D possibly matching TRBD1 (5 bases). The CDR3 length is 15 residues. The V and J ends lost 5 bases and 4 bases respectively, with 18 bases between them. Germline V gene lookup returns CDR1 MNHEY and CDR2 SMNVEV (reference sequence). In DNA form, the CDR3 reads TGTGCCAGCAGTCCACGACAGCCGGGTCATTACGAGCAGTACTTC. Protein sequence: CASSPRQPGHYEQYF.

V usage is TRBV7-2 and J usage is TRBJ2-3, with TRBD2 matching over 10 bases. V dropped 5 bases and J dropped 4; count of bases not matched to a gene: 3. The germline V gene encodes CDR1 SGHTA and CDR2 FQGNSA. The CDR3 spans 14 residues. CDR3 nucleotides: TGTGCCAGCAGCACCCTAGCGGGAGCAGATACGCAGTATTTT. Its translation: CASSTLAGADTQYF.